This TCR beta chain was sequenced in a study of T-cell memory formation after mild COVID-19. The germline V and J ends were trimmed by 8 bases and 6 bases, with 13 bases remaining between them. The CDR3 is 13 amino acids. 5'RACE primed at constant segments yielded TCR alpha and TCR beta cDNA libraries bearing sample barcodes and UMIs. TCRdb reprocessed the 5' RACE reads via MiXCR and lists one record per CDR3 protein. The profile shows around 260,000 distinct CDR3 sequences, roughly 15% of them singletons. The rearrangement uses TRBV12-3 or TRBV12-4 and TRBJ2-2; D may be TRBD1 or TRBD2 (5 bases each). Sequencing was performed on PBMCs or a T cell subset sorted from them (not recorded which). This TCR was recovered from a young man who had mild COVID-19 (a few samples of this study predate the infection). Cell type and time point are not known. CDR3 DNA sequence: TGTGCCAGCGGAAGAGGGGTGGCCGGGGAGCTGTTTTTT. As protein: CASGRGVAGELFF.